The next 24 T cell receptor beta chains were all read from a single sample in a study of T cells after yellow fever vaccination. TCRdb reprocessed the 5' RACE reads via MiXCR and lists one record per CDR3 protein. This sample has approximately 74,000 distinct CDR3 sequences, with approximately 5% found just once. The specimen comprised CD4+ T cells sorted from PBMCs, sampled more than 13 days after the first yellow fever vaccination. These receptors all stem from a man aged 18 to 30 who received the YFV17D yellow fever vaccine.

This clonotype has ten or more counts. This chain uses TRBV2 with TRBJ1-5; 10 bases are a match to TRBD1. Germline V gives CDR1 SNHLY, CDR2 FYNNEI. V shed 6 bases and J 3 bases; nucleotides not matched to a gene: 5. The CDR3 is 15 residues long. As DNA, the CDR3 is TGTGCCAGCAGGACAGGGGGCGGCAACAATCAGCCCCAGCATTTT. Translated: CASRTGGGNNQPQHF.

Comment on this clonotype: A much bigger clone sits one base away, suggesting this may be a read error. The chain uses TRBV6-6 and TRBJ1-1; no clear D. The CDR3 loop spans 12 amino acids. Trimming took 6 bases from V and 11 from J, leaving 16 bases between them. Germline V gene lookup returns CDR1 MNHNY and CDR2 SVGAGI (reference sequence). The CDR3 loop reads CASRNTNRSAFF. CDR3 coding DNA: TGTGCCAGCAGAAATACCAACAGATCCGCTTTCTTT.

This clonotype was counted ten times or more. The CDR3 region has the DNA TGTGCCAGCAGCGATTTTACAGGGGGCACTGAAGCTTTCTTT. Translation: CASSDFTGGTEAFF. V is TRBV6-2 or TRBV6-3 and J is TRBJ1-1, with 8 bases aligning to TRBD1. From germline, CDR1 is MNHEY and CDR2 SVGEGT. CDR3 size: 14 residues. Unmatched junction bases numbered 7, after V lost 6 bases and J lost 4 bases.

The table lists this clonotype with many counts. The chain uses TRBV9 and TRBJ2-1; TRBD1 agrees at 8 bases. V was clipped by 0 bases and J by 6 bases; unmatched bases: 5. This CDR3 region has 15 residues. In germline, CDR1 is SGDLS, CDR2 YYNGEE. CDR3 coding DNA: TGTGCCAGCAGCGTAGGGGACAGGCTGCTCAATGAGCAGTTCTTC. Its protein is CASSVGDRLLNEQFF.

There are many counts of this clonotype. The chain has TRBV5-6 and TRBJ2-5; weak D call: TRBD1 (6 bases). The CDR3 sequence is 14 residues long. V was cut by 4 bases and J by 5 bases, with 15 bases left in between. CDR1 is SGHDT, CDR2 YYEEEE, per germline. CDR3 DNA: TGTGCCAGCAGCCAACAGGGTTATGGGGAGACCCAGTACTTC. Translating it yields CASSQQGYGETQYF.

This clonotype appeared many times. This rearrangement joins TRBV7-8 to TRBJ2-3; D possibly corresponds to TRBD2 (7 bases). Looked up from germline, CDR1 is SGHVS and CDR2 is FQNEAQ. This CDR3 is built from 17 residues. The V gene lost 0 bases and the J gene lost 2 bases, with 15 bases spanning the gap. The CDR3 loop reads CASSLARGLSPTDTQYF. Written as DNA, the CDR3 is TGTGCCAGCAGCTTAGCCAGGGGACTATCTCCCACAGATACGCAGTATTTT.

This clonotype came up many times. The chain joins TRBV20-1 to TRBJ2-1; D is undetermined. Germline V lookup: CDR1 DFQATT, CDR2 SNEGSKA (reference sequence). The CDR3 runs 10 residues. Trimming left V 5 bases short and J 8 bases short, with 7 bases between. CDR3 region: CSALMHEQFF. The DNA of the CDR3 is TGCAGTGCTCTCATGCATGAGCAGTTCTTC.

This clonotype was counted between two and nine times. The J gene is TRBJ2-2, the V gene TRBV12-3 or TRBV12-4, with D maybe TRBD1 (6 bases). The CDR3 is 13 amino acids. Between the trimmed V and J ends, which lost 9 bases and 3 bases, there was a span of 11 bases. In DNA form, the CDR3 reads TGTGCCAGTCATTGGACAGACACCGGGGAGCTGTTTTTT. Encoded protein: CASHWTDTGELFF.

This clonotype has ten or more counts. The V call is TRBV18, the J call TRBJ1-3; D is unclear. The CDR3 covers 13 residues. CDR1 KGHSH and CDR2 LQKENI come from the germline V gene. The V end was cut by 5 bases, the J end by 4 bases, with 9 bases between. CDR3 sequence reads: CASSFDPGNTIYF. For the CDR3, the DNA is TGTGCCAGCTCATTCGACCCCGGAAACACCATATATTTT.

This clonotype was recorded at least ten times. This chain joins TRBV5-1 and TRBJ2-3; D gene ambiguous. V was shortened by 0 bases and J by 1 base, with 9 bases between the two germline ends. The germline V gene encodes CDR1 SGHRS and CDR2 YFSETQ. This CDR3 spans 15 amino acids. CDR3 in amino acids: CASSLERPGTDTQYF. The DNA of the CDR3 is TGCGCCAGCAGCTTGGAGAGGCCCGGCACAGATACGCAGTATTTT.

This clonotype came up many times. The rearrangement links TRBV5-6 to TRBJ2-5, with no clear D. The V and J ends lost 0 bases and 1 base respectively, with 4 bases between them. The CDR3 totals 13 residues. Germline loops: CDR1 SGHDT, CDR2 YYEEEE. CDR3 loop: CASSLDSQETQYF. CDR3 coding DNA: TGTGCCAGCAGCTTGGACAGCCAAGAGACCCAGTACTTC.

This clonotype has at least ten counts. This chain links TRBV7-3 with TRBJ2-1; no firm D call. Looked up from germline, CDR1 is SGHTA and CDR2 is FQGTGA. The length of the CDR3 is 14 residues. The V gene lost 5 bases and the J gene lost 7 bases, with 15 bases spanning the gap. In DNA form, the CDR3 reads TGTGCCAGCAGCCCTGGTGGGCCGCGGAATGAGCAGTTCTTC. Translation gives CASSPGGPRNEQFF. Drawing the rest from reference TRBV7-3 and TRBJ2-1, the complete variable domain is GAGVSQTPSNKVTEKGKYVELRCDPISGHTALYWYRQSLGQGPEFLIYFQGTGAADDSGLPNDRFFAVRPEGSVSTLKIQRTERGDSAVYLCASSPGGPRNEQFFGPGTRLTVL.

The gene calls are TRBV3-1 and TRBJ2-3; 12 bases align to TRBD2. The germline V gene encodes CDR1 LGHDT and CDR2 YNNKEL (reference sequence). This CDR3 spans 18 amino acids. With 0 bases clipped from V and 5 bases from J, the junction kept 9 bases outside the gene matches. The CDR3 is CASSQDLRLAGEGDTQYF. The CDR3 DNA reads TGTGCCAGCAGCCAAGATCTCAGACTAGCGGGGGAGGGAGATACGCAGTATTTT.

This clonotype was counted at least ten times. The chain recombines TRBV12-3 or TRBV12-4 with TRBJ2-3; 7 positions match TRBD2. The CDR3 covers 15 residues. V shed 5 bases and J 5 bases; nucleotides not matched to a gene: 10. The DNA for the CDR3 is TGTGCCAGCAGTCTCTGGGGGGGATCGATAGATACGCAGTATTTT. Its protein is CASSLWGGSIDTQYF.

This clonotype was detected ten times or more. The V gene is TRBV6-1, the J gene TRBJ2-7, with D perhaps assigned TRBD1 or TRBD2 (5 bases each). CDR3 size: 17 residues. CDR1 and CDR2 (germline): MNHNS, SASEGT. V shed 0 bases and J shed 0 bases, with 15 bases lying between them. CDR3 DNA sequence: TGTGCCAGCAGTGAAGCGGGACGCTCTCTTCACTCCTACGAGCAGTACGTC. It specifies CASSEAGRSLHSYEQYV.

At least ten counts were recorded for this clonotype. The V call is TRBV18, the J call TRBJ1-2; D remains ambiguous. The CDR3 consists of 14 residues. The V gene's germline CDR1 is KGHSH and CDR2 LQKENI. The V and J ends lost 3 bases and 4 bases respectively, with 12 bases between them. The CDR3 nucleotides read TGTGCCAGCTCACCTGAGTCCGCCGCCTATGGCTACACCTTC. The encoded protein is CASSPESAAYGYTF.

The table lists this clonotype with many counts. The chain joins TRBV20-1 to TRBJ1-4; 7 nucleotides line up with TRBD1. The CDR3 loop spans 14 amino acids. From germline, CDR1 is DFQATT and CDR2 SNEGSKA (reference sequence). J was trimmed by 4 bases and V by 3 bases; bases with no gene match: 5. Here the CDR3 reads CSASSQGHNEKLFF. CDR3 in DNA: TGCAGTGCTAGTTCACAGGGGCATAATGAAAAACTGTTTTTT.

This clonotype was seen repeatedly, ten times or more. The chain has TRBV4-2 and TRBJ1-6; D unresolved. The CDR3 extends over 13 amino acids. V shed 1 base and J shed 8 bases, with 6 bases lying between them. Germline CDR1 reads LGHNA; CDR2 reads YNFKEQ. As DNA, the CDR3 is TGTGCCAGCAGCCAAGTAGAGCATTCACCCCTCCACTTT. It specifies CASSQVEHSPLHF.

This clonotype was detected many times. V and J are TRBV12-3 or TRBV12-4 and TRBJ2-5, with TRBD2 matching 8 bases. V lost 6 bases and J lost 5; bases outside the gene matches: 5. The CDR3 is 13 residues long. The CDR3 DNA is TGTGCCAGCAGCTTTAGCGGGGTTGAGACCCAGTACTTC. Translating gives CASSFSGVETQYF.

Ten or more counts support this clonotype. The chain uses TRBV4-2 and TRBJ2-2; 8 bases line up with TRBD2. Germline V gene sequence: CDR1 LGHNA, CDR2 YNFKEQ. CDR3 length: 15 residues. The J segment lost 7 bases and the V segment lost 4 bases, leaving 8 bases of the junction unmatched. The CDR3 sequence is CASSPAGGVHGELFF. DNA of the CDR3: TGTGCCAGCAGCCCCGCCGGGGGGGTACACGGGGAGCTGTTTTTT.

This clonotype showed up many times. V usage is TRBV15 and J usage is TRBJ1-2, with D unclear. Trimming pared 1 base from V and 0 bases from J, leaving 15 bases between. CDR1 and CDR2 from the germline V gene are LNHNV and YYDKDF (reference sequence). This CDR3 spans 17 amino acids. The CDR3 loop is CATSRVTTGNANYGYTF. The CDR3 bases are TGTGCCACCAGCAGAGTAACCACGGGGAATGCTAACTATGGCTACACCTTC.

This clonotype was counted ten times or more. The J gene is TRBJ2-7, the V gene TRBV7-2; D unclear. The CDR3 runs 12 residues. V lost 5 bases to trimming and J lost 6 bases, with 11 bases between them. The V gene's germline CDR1 is SGHTA and CDR2 FQGNSA. Here the CDR3 DNA reads TGTGCCAGCAGCCCTTATGTCCGCGAGCAGTACTTC. The encoded protein is CASSPYVREQYF.

A remark on this clonotype: Just one base apart from a much larger clone, this may be a read error. The chain is built from TRBV5-4 and TRBJ2-7; D not certain. V gave up 3 bases and J gave up 3 bases, with 13 bases separating them. The CDR3 loop spans 14 amino acids. Germline lookup yields CDR1 SGHNT and CDR2 YYREEE (reference sequence). CDR3 sequence: CASSSRRTHYEQYF. As DNA, the CDR3 is TGTGCCAGCAGCTCGAGACGGACGCACTACGAGCAGTACTTC.

There are many counts of this clonotype. The chain recombines TRBV6-6 with TRBJ1-6, with no clear D. V was clipped by 6 bases and J by 0 bases, with 3 bases between them. The CDR3 has 13 amino acids. Germline V CDR1 and CDR2: MNHNY, SVGAGI (reference sequence). CDR3 nucleotide sequence: TGTGCCAGCAGCCACTCCTATAATTCACCCCTCCACTTT. It translates to CASSHSYNSPLHF.